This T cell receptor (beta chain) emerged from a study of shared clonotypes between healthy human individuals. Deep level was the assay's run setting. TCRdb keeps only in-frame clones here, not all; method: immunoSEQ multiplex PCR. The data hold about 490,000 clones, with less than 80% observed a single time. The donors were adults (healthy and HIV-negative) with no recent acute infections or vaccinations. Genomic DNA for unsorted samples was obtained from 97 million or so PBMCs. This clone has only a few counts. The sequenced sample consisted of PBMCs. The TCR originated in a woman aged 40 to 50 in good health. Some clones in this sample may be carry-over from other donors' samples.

DNA of the CDR3: TGTGCCAGCAGCCAGGAGAGCGGGGCCTCCTACGAGCAGTACTTC. This sequence encodes CASSQESGASYEQYF. This chain joins TRBV4-2 and TRBJ2-7; 7 bases match TRBD2. The CDR3 loop spans 15 amino acids. J lost 0 bases, V lost 3 bases, and 5 bases had no gene match. The germline V gene has CDR1 LGHNA and CDR2 YNFKEQ.